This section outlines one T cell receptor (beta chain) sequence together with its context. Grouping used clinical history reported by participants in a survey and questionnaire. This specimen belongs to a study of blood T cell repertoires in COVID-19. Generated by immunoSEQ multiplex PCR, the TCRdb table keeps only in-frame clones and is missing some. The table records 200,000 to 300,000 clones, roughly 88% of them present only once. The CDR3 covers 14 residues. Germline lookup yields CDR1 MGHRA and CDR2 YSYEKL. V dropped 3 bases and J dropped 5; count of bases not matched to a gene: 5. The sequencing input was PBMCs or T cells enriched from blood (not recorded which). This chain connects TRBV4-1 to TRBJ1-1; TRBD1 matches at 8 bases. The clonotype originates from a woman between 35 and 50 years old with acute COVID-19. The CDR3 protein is CASSQATGATEAFF. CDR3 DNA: TGCGCCAGCAGCCAGGCGACAGGGGCTACTGAAGCTTTCTTT.